This T cell receptor beta chain is from a study of shared clonotypes between healthy human individuals. Across the whole study: A couple of women and a few men aged 18 to 49 made up the donors.

Worth noting for this clone: What it binds is unknown.

Study-level results: Investigators collected only blood, and repertoires in tissues likely differ. Among non-shared clonotypes, generation probabilities were lower than among those shared by all four donors.

CD45RO negativity and positive selection for CCR7 defined naive CD8 cells, a population that excluded terminally differentiated effector memory CD45RA+ cells. The CDR3 extends over 14 amino acids. V was pared by 5 bases and J by 2 bases, with 13 bases between. The germline CDR1 and CDR2 sequences are SGHVS and FQNEAQ. The assay was immunoSEQ multiplex PCR, and TCRdb's table has in-frame clones only and misses some. The sample has approximately 840,000 clones, about 96% seen once; the top ten hold about 0.22%. Sequencing was done on a sample of naive CD8+ T cells sorted from blood. The chain combines TRBV7-8 with TRBJ2-7; D perhaps matches TRBD1 (6 bases). The source is a man aged 25 to 45 in good health. This CDR3 reads CASSQGRGPYEQYF. The CDR3 nucleotides read TGTGCCAGCAGCCAAGGCAGGGGTCCCTACGAGCAGTACTTC.